The 30 T cell receptor beta chains below all came from one sample that was sequenced in a study of cytomegalovirus exposure and HLA in healthy donors (TCRdb year 2017). The method behind the library was the immunoSEQ multiplex PCR assay. For the multiplex PCR, a mixture combining 60 forward primers for TCR Vbeta segments and 13 reverse primers for TCR Jbeta segments was used. TCRdb stores this immuneACCESS table with in-frame sequences only. Part of the clones is absent; in the studies checked, under half of the shortfall reflects unresolved V genes, and no reason is known for the rest. Counted in this sample were approximately 130,000 clones; approximately 79% of them appeared once. In total, the top ten clones hold approximately 4.2% of the sample. Sequenced material: PBMCs. The source is a man aged 50-59 years in good health and CMV-seropositive.

The chain carries TRBV4-1 and TRBJ2-7; TRBD2 might be the D (6 bases). Germline CDR1 is MGHRA and CDR2 is YSYEKL. V was clipped by 0 bases and J by 1 base, with 10 bases between them. The CDR3 covers 15 residues. Written as DNA, the CDR3 is TGCGCCAGCAGCCAAGACCCCCGGGGGTCCTACGAGCAGTACTTC. It is translated as CASSQDPRGSYEQYF.

The rearrangement uses TRBV27 and TRBJ1-1; a possible D gene is TRBD1 (6 bases). The CDR3 has 15 residues. Germline V gives CDR1 MNHEY, CDR2 SMNVEV (reference sequence). V lost 2 bases and J lost 0, with 10 bases in between. The CDR3 DNA reads TGTGCCAGCAGTTTAGACAGGATGATGAACACTGAAGCTTTCTTT. Protein sequence: CASSLDRMMNTEAFF.

This chain uses TRBV10-3 with TRBJ2-5; TRBD2 matches at 8 bases. Losses at the gene ends were 10 bases for V and 1 base for J; bases not matched to a gene: 11. The CDR3 length is 15 residues. CDR1 and CDR2 (germline): ENHRY, SYGVKD. CDR3 coding DNA: TGTGCCACGGCTCGCGGACTAGCATCCCAAGAGACCCAGTACTTC. Residues: CATARGLASQETQYF.

The gene calls are TRBV7-9 and TRBJ2-7; 11 bases map to TRBD1. CDR3 length: 15 amino acids. V gave up 4 bases and J gave up 4 bases; unmatched junction bases: 6. The germline V gene encodes CDR1 SEHNR and CDR2 FQNEAQ (reference sequence). CDR3 nucleotide sequence: TGTGCCAGCAGCTCGTGGACAGGGGGCAAGTACGAGCAGTACTTC. Translated: CASSSWTGGKYEQYF.

The V gene is TRBV19, the J gene TRBJ2-7; either TRBD1 or TRBD2 may supply D (9 bases each). Per germline, CDR1 LNHDA and CDR2 SQIVND (reference sequence). There are 16 residues in the CDR3. V lost 5 bases, J lost 4 bases, and 21 bases lay in between. CDR3 sequence reads: CASSLAGQGIPYEQYF. CDR3 bases: TGTGCCAGTAGTCTAGCGGGACAGGGAATCCCTTACGAGCAGTACTTC.

This clone was seen a few times. The chain recombines TRBV15 with TRBJ2-5, with 9 bases aligning to TRBD2. Germline V gene sequence: CDR1 LNHNV, CDR2 YYDKDF (reference sequence). Trimming cost V 5 bases and J 4 bases; bases outside gene matches: 8. CDR3 length: 15 amino acids. CDR3 loop: CATSGLAGAGETQYF. As DNA, the CDR3 is TGTGCCACCAGCGGATTAGCGGGAGCGGGAGAGACCCAGTACTTC.

This rearrangement joins TRBV4-2 to TRBJ1-1; 10 nucleotides line up with TRBD1. J gave up 0 bases and V 5 bases, and 12 bases lay outside the gene matches. CDR1 and CDR2 from the germline V gene are LGHNA and YNFKEQ. The CDR3 sequence is 18 residues long. CDR3 region: CASSWEGTGAPMNTEAFF. The CDR3 DNA is TGTGCCAGCAGCTGGGAGGGGACAGGGGCTCCAATGAACACTGAAGCTTTCTTT.

V usage is TRBV18 and J usage is TRBJ2-5; the D gene is possibly TRBD2 (6 bases). This CDR3 has 14 amino acids. The germline CDR1 and CDR2 sequences are KGHSH and LQKENI. Trimming shortened V by 1 base and J by 5 bases, and 11 bases separated the two germline ends. As DNA, the CDR3 is TGTGCCAGCTCACCACAACACGGAGGGGAGACCCAGTACTTC. Its protein product is CASSPQHGGETQYF.

This chain links TRBV5-6 with TRBJ2-2, with D perhaps TRBD1 (5 bases). This CDR3 region has 14 residues. Between the trimmed V and J ends, which lost 2 bases and 4 bases, there was a span of 9 bases. CDR1 is SGHDT, CDR2 YYEEEE, per germline. CDR3 coding DNA: TGTGCCAGCAGCTTCGGGCAGGGCACCGGGGAGCTGTTTTTT. This codes for CASSFGQGTGELFF.

J is TRBJ1-2 and V is TRBV6-1; 7 bases map to TRBD1. Germline CDR1 and CDR2: MNHNS and SASEGT. The CDR3 loop spans 14 amino acids. The V segment lost 7 bases and the J segment 4 bases; nucleotides outside the gene matches: 9. This chain's CDR3 is CASTTGEVSYGYTF. CDR3 nucleotides: TGTGCCAGCACAACAGGGGAAGTTTCCTATGGCTACACCTTC.

This clone was seen just once. The chain links TRBV7-3 to TRBJ2-2; D possibly corresponds to TRBD1 (6 bases). V was cut by 7 bases and J by 0 bases, with 9 bases left in between. Germline CDR1 reads SGHTA; CDR2 reads FQGTGA. This CDR3 has 14 residues. CDR3 DNA: TGTGCCAGCACCCGGACAGCGAACACCGGGGAGCTGTTTTTT. Translating gives CASTRTANTGELFF.

This rearrangement joins TRBV4-1 to TRBJ2-7; 8 bases are shared with TRBD1. This CDR3 has 15 amino acids. Losses at the gene ends were 2 bases for V and 2 bases for J; bases not matched to a gene: 5. Germline CDR1 is MGHRA and CDR2 is YSYEKL. The CDR3 bases are TGCGCCAGCAGCCAACCCGGGACAGGAACCTACGAGCAGTACTTC. This encodes CASSQPGTGTYEQYF.

The chain couples TRBV21-1 to TRBJ1-4; the listed D gene, TRBD1, was not tested against the DNA. TRBV21-1 is shown as a pseudogene. The CDR3 sequence is 14 residues long. CDR3 loop: CASVISPTNEKLFF. CDR3 nucleotide sequence: TGTGCCAGCGTCATTTCCCCAACTAATGAAAAACTGTTTTTT.

This clone was detected only once. The CDR3 loop reads CASSWGQGGYNEQFF. DNA of the CDR3: TGTGCCAGCAGCTGGGGACAGGGGGGATACAATGAGCAGTTCTTC. The rearrangement uses TRBV7-6 and TRBJ2-1; 11 bases align to TRBD1. This CDR3 has 15 residues. CDR1 and CDR2 from the germline V gene are SGHVS and FNYEAQ. The junction had 3 bases not matched to a gene; V was cut back by 4 bases and J by 4 bases.

The rearrangement links TRBV7-9 to TRBJ2-1; a possible D gene is TRBD2 (5 bases). Trimming cost V 3 bases and J 9 bases, with 15 bases left between them. Germline V gene lookup returns CDR1 SEHNR and CDR2 FQNEAQ (reference sequence). The CDR3 loop spans 14 amino acids. The CDR3 loop reads CASSLRDLVAEQFF. For the CDR3, the DNA is TGTGCCAGCAGCTTGAGGGATCTCGTCGCTGAGCAGTTCTTC. Drawing the rest from reference TRBV7-9 and TRBJ2-1, the complete variable domain is DTGVSQNPRHKITKRGQNVTFRCDPISEHNRLYWYRQTLGQGPEFLTYFQNEAQLEKSRLLSDRFSAERPKGSFSTLEIQRTEQGDSAMYLCASSLRDLVAEQFFGPGTRLTVL.

The V call is TRBV7-9, the J call TRBJ2-2, with TRBD1 matching over 7 bases. The germline gives CDR1 SEHNR, CDR2 FQNEAQ (reference sequence). Germline trimming cut 1 base from V and 3 bases from J; bases unmatched to any gene: 5. This CDR3 region has 16 residues. In DNA form, the CDR3 reads TGTGCCAGCAGCTTAGGGACAGGTTTTTACACCGGGGAGCTGTTTTTT. The encoded protein is CASSLGTGFYTGELFF.

V gene TRBV19 combines with J gene TRBJ1-5; 7 bases are a match to TRBD1. With 9 bases clipped from V and 5 bases from J, the junction kept 7 bases outside the gene matches. Looked up from germline, CDR1 is LNHDA and CDR2 is SQIVND (reference sequence). CDR3 length: 13 residues. The CDR3 reads CASTETGYQPQHF. In DNA, the CDR3 is TGTGCCAGCACCGAGACAGGGTATCAGCCCCAGCATTTT.

The chain links TRBV6-5 to TRBJ2-5, with 10 bases lining up with TRBD2. The DNA end is more similar to TRBJ2-7, so the J call may be wrong. The germline V gene encodes CDR1 MNHEY and CDR2 SVGAGI. CDR3 length: 15 residues. The CDR3 DNA follows: TGTGCCAGCAGTCCAACTAGCGGGGCCTCCTACGAGCAGTACTTC. This encodes CASSPTSGASYEQYF.

This chain uses TRBV6-5 with TRBJ1-1; maybe TRBD1 (5 bases). V was clipped by 2 bases and J by 4 bases, with 17 bases between them. Germline V gene data show CDR1 as MNHEY and CDR2 as SVGAGI. The CDR3 runs to 16 residues. The CDR3 nucleotides read TGTGCCAGCAGTTACGAACCCCGTTACGGGGGCACTGAAGCTTTCTTT. Amino acid sequence: CASSYEPRYGGTEAFF.

V gene TRBV19 combines with J gene TRBJ2-7; 9 bases map to TRBD1. After removal of 4 bases from V and 5 bases from J, the junction contained 6 bases not matched to a gene. Germline CDR1 is LNHDA and CDR2 is SQIVND (reference sequence). The CDR3 runs to 14 residues. CDR3 sequence (DNA): TGTGCCAGTAGTACCTCCGGGACAGGGAACGAGCAGTACTTC. The encoded protein is CASSTSGTGNEQYF. The variable domain in full, with the rest retrieved from reference TRBV19 and TRBJ2-7, is DGGITQSPKYLFRKEGQNVTLSCEQNLNHDAMYWYRQDPGQGLRLIYYSQIVNDFQKGDIAEGYSVSREKKESFPLTVTSAQKNPTAFYLCASSTSGTGNEQYFGPGTRLTVT.

This clone was found a few times. CDR3 sequence (DNA): TGCGCCAGCAGGGGGACAGGAAACACTGAAGCTTTCTTT. Its translation: CASRGTGNTEAFF. The chain links TRBV5-1 to TRBJ1-1; 8 nucleotides match TRBD1. CDR3 size: 13 residues. The V gene end was trimmed by 5 bases and the J gene end by 2 bases; junction bases not matched to a gene: 2. Germline CDR1 and CDR2: SGHRS and YFSETQ.

The rearrangement links TRBV4-1 to TRBJ2-7, with D maybe TRBD2 (5 bases). Germline-derived CDR1 and CDR2 are MGHRA and YSYEKL. Trimming removed 4 bases from V and 2 bases from J, with 15 bases in between. The CDR3 totals 15 residues. CDR3 protein: CASSPDRGPPYEQYF. For the CDR3, the DNA is TGCGCCAGCAGCCCTGATCGAGGGCCGCCCTACGAGCAGTACTTC.

The chain joins TRBV11-1 to TRBJ2-1; D is unclear. The CDR3 length is 15 residues. The germline V gene has CDR1 SGHAT and CDR2 FQDESV (reference sequence). Trimming left V 3 bases short and J 6 bases short, with 15 bases between. As DNA, the CDR3 is TGTGCCAGCAGCTTTAGTCCCCTCATCCTCAATGAGCAGTTCTTC. Protein product: CASSFSPLILNEQFF.

The V call is TRBV5-1, the J call TRBJ1-1, with TRBD1 as a possible D gene (5 bases). The germline V and J ends were trimmed by 6 bases and 0 bases, with 12 bases remaining between them. The germline V gene has CDR1 SGHRS and CDR2 YFSETQ. The CDR3 contains 14 residues. The CDR3 region is CASNLGAMNTEAFF. The CDR3 coding sequence is TGCGCCAGCAATTTAGGGGCGATGAACACTGAAGCTTTCTTT.

The V and J genes are TRBV6-1 and TRBJ1-2; D ambiguous. CDR3 length: 13 residues. CDR1 is MNHNS and CDR2 is SASEGT in the germline V gene. V was clipped by 0 bases and J by 6 bases, with 8 bases between them. CDR3 loop: CASSEASGNGYTF. DNA for the CDR3: TGTGCCAGCAGTGAAGCTAGCGGGAATGGCTACACCTTC.

This chain uses TRBV9 with TRBJ2-3, with 7 bases aligning to TRBD2. Germline V gene sequence: CDR1 SGDLS, CDR2 YYNGEE. CDR3 length: 14 amino acids. V shed 0 bases and J 5 bases; nucleotides not matched to a gene: 3. CDR3 loop: CASSVVSSGDTQYF. The CDR3 DNA reads as TGTGCCAGCAGCGTAGTCTCTAGCGGAGATACGCAGTATTTT.

This chain links TRBV6-1 with TRBJ1-1, with a tentative D call TRBD1 (5 bases). CDR3 length equals 15 residues. Trimming took 3 bases from V and 0 from J, leaving 11 bases between them. Germline V CDR1 and CDR2: MNHNS, SASEGT. The CDR3 reads CASSDAGQVNTEAFF. The CDR3, as DNA: TGTGCCAGCAGTGACGCGGGGCAGGTGAACACTGAAGCTTTCTTT.

This rearrangement joins TRBV18 to TRBJ1-1; 7 nucleotides match TRBD1. Germline V gives CDR1 KGHSH, CDR2 LQKENI. There are 14 residues in the CDR3. V was clipped by 6 bases and J by 4 bases; unmatched bases: 8. CDR3 region: CASSRTGESTEAFF. The CDR3 DNA reads as TGTGCCAGCTCCCGAACAGGGGAATCCACTGAAGCTTTCTTT.

The chain recombines TRBV2 with TRBJ1-3, with 8 nucleotides matching TRBD1. CDR1 SNHLY and CDR2 FYNNEI come from the germline V gene. The CDR3 runs to 14 residues. V shed 7 bases, J shed 2 bases, and the junction held 4 bases outside the gene matches. CDR3 residues: CASTMTGAGNTIYF. In DNA, the CDR3 is TGTGCCAGCACCATGACAGGGGCTGGAAACACCATATATTTT.

V gene TRBV19 combines with J gene TRBJ1-1; TRBD1 matches at 9 bases. The trim removed 1 base at V and 10 bases at J, leaving 1 base unmatched. This CDR3 spans 12 amino acids. Germline V gene data show CDR1 as LNHDA and CDR2 as SQIVND (reference sequence). CDR3 loop: CASSIVQGAAFF. The CDR3 DNA sequence: TGTGCCAGTAGTATAGTACAGGGGGCAGCTTTCTTT. The whole variable domain, filled in from reference TRBV19 and TRBJ1-1, reads DGGITQSPKYLFRKEGQNVTLSCEQNLNHDAMYWYRQDPGQGLRLIYYSQIVNDFQKGDIAEGYSVSREKKESFPLTVTSAQKNPTAFYLCASSIVQGAAFFGQGTRLTVV.